Each of the 20 T cell receptor beta chains below was sequenced from the same sample in a study of T cells in localized non-small cell lung cancer (dated by TCRdb to 2020 to 2021). Library method: the immunoSEQ multiplex PCR assay. What TCRdb holds here is the immuneACCESS table cut down to in-frame rearrangements. Part of the clones is not present; checked against another copy, under half of the missing clones reflect an unresolved V gene, and the others are unexplained. The sample table lists tens of thousands of clones, approximately 80% of them with a count of one. 7% to 8.5% of the sample is taken by the ten largest. Sequenced material: PBMCs, taken before any cancer treatment. These receptor sequences come from a man between 40 and 69 years old with stage II lung adenocarcinoma.

The rearrangement links TRBV5-1 to TRBJ2-7; no firm D call. The CDR3 consists of 12 residues. Germline-derived CDR1 and CDR2 are SGHRS and YFSETQ. The V end was cut by 0 bases, the J end by 3 bases, with 4 bases between. The CDR3 DNA sequence: TGCGCCAGCAGCTTGGGGGGCTACGAGCAGTACTTC. This sequence encodes CASSLGGYEQYF.

The rearrangement joins TRBV6-6 to TRBJ1-4, with 8 bases identical to TRBD1. V was pared by 10 bases and J by 10 bases, with 5 bases of the junction left unmatched. CDR3 length: 11 residues. Germline V gene data show CDR1 as MNHNY and CDR2 as SVGAGI (reference sequence). CDR3 bases: TGTGCCACCAGGGGGCAGGGAAAACTGTTTTTT. Translation gives CATRGQGKLFF.

The chain carries TRBV30 and TRBJ1-2, with D unresolved. V lost 2 bases and J lost 1, with 8 bases in between. Germline V CDR1 and CDR2: GTSNPN, SVGIG (reference sequence). The CDR3 runs to 13 residues. The CDR3 coding sequence is TGTGCCTGGAGTCCTGTCAGTAACTATGGCTACACCTTC. As protein: CAWSPVSNYGYTF.

The rearrangement uses TRBV7-9 and TRBJ2-1, with 7 positions matching TRBD2. This CDR3 contains 12 residues. Germline CDR1 and CDR2: SEHNR and FQNEAQ (reference sequence). The V and J ends lost 1 base and 11 bases, in that order; junction bases with no gene match: 2. CDR3 residues: CASSLDGGKQFF. CDR3 coding DNA: TGTGCCAGCAGCTTAGACGGGGGGAAGCAGTTCTTC.

This CDR3 is CASSLARTSGLEPLYEQYF. The CDR3 DNA follows: TGTGCCAGCAGCTTAGCCCGGACTAGCGGGTTAGAACCGTTATACGAGCAGTACTTC. The chain carries TRBV7-2 and TRBJ2-7, with 11 bases that match TRBD2. The germline CDR1 and CDR2 sequences are SGHTA and FQGNSA. J was trimmed by 4 bases and V by 0 bases; bases with no gene match: 14. This CDR3 is 19 amino acids long. Full variable domain (rest looked up from reference TRBV7-2 and TRBJ2-7): GAGVSQSPSNKVTEKGKDVELRCDPISGHTALYWYRQSLGQGLEFLIYFQGNSAPDKSGLPSDRFSAERTGGSVSTLTIQRTQQEDSAVYLCASSLARTSGLEPLYEQYFGPGTRLTVT.

For the CDR3, the DNA is TGTGCCAGCAGCGACCCAGGGGGCAAAGGAAACACCATATATTTT. Protein product: CASSDPGGKGNTIYF. The V gene is TRBV5-6, the J gene TRBJ1-3; 8 positions agree with TRBD1. Germline V gene sequence: CDR1 SGHDT, CDR2 YYEEEE. After removal of 4 bases from V and 4 bases from J, the junction contained 7 bases not matched to a gene. CDR3 size: 15 residues.

The chain has TRBV5-1 and TRBJ1-4; D perhaps matches TRBD1 (6 bases). CDR3 length equals 13 residues. Trimming took off 4 bases at V and 3 bases at J, with 7 bases between the two ends. Germline CDR1 and CDR2: SGHRS and YFSETQ. CDR3 coding DNA: TGCGCCAGCAGCGGGGGGCCTAATGAAAAACTGTTTTTT. Translating gives CASSGGPNEKLFF.

The rearrangement uses TRBV7-9 and TRBJ2-5, with TRBD2 identical over 16 bases. Germline V gives CDR1 SEHNR, CDR2 FQNEAQ (reference sequence). The CDR3 is made up of 14 amino acids. Germline trimming cut 5 bases from V and 11 bases from J; bases unmatched to any gene: 5. In DNA form, the CDR3 reads TGTGCCAGCAGCGACGGGACTAGCGGGAGGGTACAGTACTTC. Amino acids: CASSDGTSGRVQYF.

The chain recombines TRBV9 with TRBJ2-1; 15 bases map to TRBD2. There are 20 residues in the CDR3. V lost 3 bases to trimming and J lost 5 bases; unmatched junction nucleotides: 15. Germline CDR1 and CDR2: SGDLS and YYNGEE. The CDR3: CASSETPGTSGRPWDNEQFF. The CDR3 DNA sequence: TGTGCCAGCAGCGAAACCCCCGGGACTAGCGGGAGGCCTTGGGACAATGAGCAGTTCTTC.

The table lists this clone with a few counts. This rearrangement joins TRBV10-3 to TRBJ2-1, with 16 bases matching TRBD2. V was pared by 6 bases and J by 6 bases, with 5 bases of the junction left unmatched. Germline V gene data show CDR1 as ENHRY and CDR2 as SYGVKD. The CDR3 runs 16 residues. The CDR3 spells CAISGTSGRAGNEQFF. The CDR3 coding sequence is TGTGCCATCAGCGGGACTAGCGGGAGGGCAGGCAATGAGCAGTTCTTC.

The chain carries TRBV7-9 and TRBJ1-5, with 7 bases matching TRBD1. The V and J ends lost 7 bases and 2 bases, in that order; junction bases with no gene match: 8. Germline values: CDR1 SEHNR, CDR2 FQNEAQ (reference sequence). The CDR3 sequence is 15 residues long. The CDR3 DNA is TGTGCCAGCACCACAGGGGATCATGGCAATCAGCCCCAGCATTTT. This gives the protein CASTTGDHGNQPQHF. Complete variable domain (other parts from reference TRBV7-9 and TRBJ1-5): DTGVSQNPRHKITKRGQNVTFRCDPISEHNRLYWYRQTLGQGPEFLTYFQNEAQLEKSRLLSDRFSAERPKGSFSTLEIQRTEQGDSAMYLCASTTGDHGNQPQHFGDGTRLSIL.

The chain carries TRBV6-6 and TRBJ2-4; D may correspond to TRBD1 or TRBD2 (5 bases each). The CDR3 runs 14 residues. V lost 7 bases and J 5 bases, leaving 15 bases between the germline ends. Germline V gene sequence: CDR1 MNHNY, CDR2 SVGAGI (reference sequence). The CDR3 DNA reads TGTGCCAGCACCCCCAGCAGGGACGAAAACATTCAGTACTTC. This encodes CASTPSRDENIQYF.

The CDR3 nucleotides are TGTGCCAGCAGACGACAGGGGGCGAGCACTGAAGCTTTCTTT. It is translated as CASRRQGASTEAFF. This chain uses TRBV6-6 with TRBJ1-1; 10 positions match TRBD1. Germline CDR1 is MNHNY and CDR2 is SVGAGI (reference sequence). The CDR3 contains 14 residues. V gave up 6 bases and J gave up 4 bases; unmatched junction bases: 5.

This chain joins TRBV5-6 and TRBJ1-6; no firm D call. Germline-derived CDR1 and CDR2 are SGHDT and YYEEEE. This CDR3 has 13 residues. V lost 2 bases and J lost 6, with 6 bases in between. The CDR3 loop is CASSLGPNSPLHF. CDR3 sequence (DNA): TGTGCCAGCAGCTTAGGCCCTAATTCACCCCTCCACTTT.

V and J are TRBV7-6 and TRBJ2-3; 10 positions agree with TRBD2. Trimming took 4 bases from V and 2 from J; bases not matched to a gene: 6. Germline CDR1 is SGHVS and CDR2 is FNYEAQ. The CDR3 has 16 residues. CDR3 amino acids: CASSSGTSEITDTQYF. The CDR3 DNA reads TGTGCCAGCAGCTCCGGGACTAGCGAAATCACAGATACGCAGTATTTT. The entire variable domain, with the rest obtained from reference TRBV7-6 and TRBJ2-3, is as follows: GAGVSQSPRYKVTKRGQDVALRCDPISGHVSLYWYRQALGQGPEFLTYFNYEAQQDKSGLPNDRFSAERPEGSISTLTIQRTEQRDSAMYRCASSSGTSEITDTQYFGPGTRLTVL.

This clone was counted a few times. The chain carries TRBV28 and TRBJ1-2; 9 bases align to TRBD1. Trimming removed 6 bases from V and 7 bases from J; junction bases left unmatched: 18. Germline CDR1 is MDHEN and CDR2 is SYDVKM. This CDR3 has 17 amino acids. CDR3 region: CASSPLGGTGWVRGYTF. The DNA for the CDR3 is TGTGCCAGCAGCCCGTTAGGGGGGACAGGGTGGGTCCGTGGCTACACCTTC.

This chain uses TRBV7-9 with TRBJ2-2, with D possibly being TRBD1 (5 bases). Trimming removed 3 bases from V and 5 bases from J, with 16 bases in between. CDR1 and CDR2 from the germline V gene are SEHNR and FQNEAQ (reference sequence). The CDR3 contains 16 residues. CDR3 protein: CASSFLWTTVTGELFF. In DNA form, the CDR3 reads TGTGCCAGCAGCTTCCTTTGGACGACAGTAACCGGGGAGCTGTTTTTT.

V gene TRBV11-2 combines with J gene TRBJ2-1; 9 nucleotides match TRBD1. Per germline, CDR1 SGHAT and CDR2 FQNNGV. CDR3 size: 15 residues. J gave up 4 bases and V 0 bases, and 1 base lay outside the gene matches. Written as DNA, the CDR3 is TGTGCCAGCAGCTTAGAACAGGGGGCTTACAATGAGCAGTTCTTC. Amino acid sequence: CASSLEQGAYNEQFF.

The V gene is TRBV7-3, the J gene TRBJ1-1, with D maybe TRBD1 (5 bases). V lost 5 bases, J lost 0 bases, and 10 bases lay in between. Germline V lookup: CDR1 SGHTA, CDR2 FQGTGA. There are 14 residues in the CDR3. The CDR3 sequence: CASSDQGMNTEAFF. CDR3 sequence (DNA): TGTGCCAGCAGCGACCAGGGCATGAACACTGAAGCTTTCTTT.

The chain has TRBV28 and TRBJ2-2, with a possible D match to TRBD2 (6 bases). Per germline, CDR1 MDHEN and CDR2 SYDVKM. The CDR3 has 16 residues. The V gene lost 2 bases and the J gene lost 4 bases, with 14 bases spanning the gap. As DNA, the CDR3 is TGTGCCAGCAGTTTAGGTGGGGGGTCCAGCACCGGGGAGCTGTTTTTT. It is translated as CASSLGGGSSTGELFF.